This T cell receptor beta chain was captured in a study of T cell responses to AZD1222 COVID-19 vaccine. The study's findings and limits: CD4 TCRs associated with vaccination spanned spike, dominating at 160-218 and 743-854. Nearly half of spike-specific TCRs reportedly target unmutated variant regions.

Libraries were prepared by immunoSEQ multiplex PCR; TCRdb keeps only in-frame clonotypes and omits some of them. The sample gives around 120,000 clones, about nine tenths of which show up once; 4% to 5.5% is in the top ten. With regard to this clone: Its antigen is still unknown.

This TCR came from an adult in good health. The sample consisted of peripheral blood, taken on day 0 of AZD1222 vaccination.

CDR3 residues: CASSDNEGQPQHF. The CDR3 DNA sequence: TGTGCCAGTAGCGATAACGAGGGCCAGCCCCAGCATTTT. The V call is TRBV19, the J call TRBJ1-5; D is undetermined. V shed 6 bases and J shed 7 bases, with 13 bases lying between them. Germline V gene data show CDR1 as LNHDA and CDR2 as SQIVND (reference sequence). This CDR3 is 13 amino acids long. The full variable domain, in which reference TRBV19 and TRBJ1-5 provide the parts outside the CDR3, is DGGITQSPKYLFRKEGQNVTLSCEQNLNHDAMYWYRQDPGQGLRLIYYSQIVNDFQKGDIAEGYSVSREKKESFPLTVTSAQKNPTAFYLCASSDNEGQPQHFGDGTRLSIL.